A single sample is the source of the 15 T cell receptor beta chains below, sequenced in a study of cytomegalovirus exposure and HLA in healthy donors. The study ran its PCR with 60 Vbeta and 13 Jbeta primers. Only in-frame clones appear in the TCRdb table, and some are missing; sequencing was by immunoSEQ multiplex PCR. The data contain about 260,000 clones, just over 70% of them seen just once; the ten biggest clones take up 2% to 2.5%. The sample was PBMCs. Receptors originate from a female donor in good health and CMV-seronegative.

The chain links TRBV28 to TRBJ2-3, with TRBD2 matching over 8 bases. The CDR3 covers 18 residues. Germline V CDR1 and CDR2: MDHEN, SYDVKM. With 2 bases clipped from V and 6 bases from J, the junction kept 16 bases outside the gene matches. The CDR3 reads CASSLGGTRGLVTDTQYF. The CDR3 nucleotides read TGTGCCAGCAGTTTAGGCGGAACTCGGGGACTAGTCACTGATACGCAGTATTTT.

V gene TRBV27 combines with J gene TRBJ2-1, with 8 bases that match TRBD2. The germline CDR1 and CDR2 sequences are MNHEY and SMNVEV (reference sequence). There are 14 residues in the CDR3. J was trimmed by 5 bases and V by 8 bases; bases with no gene match: 8. CDR3: CASRSGSVNNEQFF. In nucleotides, the CDR3 is TGTGCCAGCCGGAGCGGGAGCGTCAACAATGAGCAGTTCTTC.

This clone appeared a single time. The rearrangement links TRBV28 to TRBJ2-5; 10 nucleotides align to TRBD1. This CDR3 is 16 amino acids long. The V gene's germline CDR1 is MDHEN and CDR2 SYDVKM. The V and J ends lost 6 bases and 5 bases, in that order; junction bases with no gene match: 12. The CDR3 DNA is TGTGCCAGCAGGAGGCTCGGACAGGGGGTTGAGGAGACCCAGTACTTC. This gives the protein CASRRLGQGVEETQYF.

This clone has only a few counts. This chain joins TRBV2 and TRBJ1-4; 8 bases fit TRBD1. This CDR3 spans 14 amino acids. Germline CDR1 reads SNHLY; CDR2 reads FYNNEI. J was trimmed by 8 bases and V by 9 bases; bases with no gene match: 11. The CDR3 sequence: CASKRDRQSEKLFF. The DNA of the CDR3 is TGTGCCAGTAAGAGGGACAGGCAAAGCGAAAAACTGTTTTTT.

This clone was found a few times. This sequence joins TRBV27 and TRBJ2-7; TRBD2 aligns across 8 bases. Germline CDR1 MNHEY, CDR2 SMNVEV (reference sequence). After removal of 2 bases from V and 6 bases from J, the junction contained 9 bases not matched to a gene. The CDR3 totals 15 residues. CDR3 sequence reads: CASSLKSSGFPEQYF. The CDR3 coding sequence is TGTGCCAGCAGTTTAAAGTCTAGCGGGTTCCCCGAGCAGTACTTC.

The chain is built from TRBV27 and TRBJ1-3; TRBD1 aligns across 9 bases. Germline lookup yields CDR1 MNHEY and CDR2 SMNVEV (reference sequence). Trimming at V came to 2 bases and at J to 0 bases, leaving 17 bases not matched to a gene. This CDR3 has 21 amino acids. CDR3 nucleotide sequence: TGTGCCAGCAGTTTACCTCAACCGGGACAGGGAACGGCATACTCTGGAAACACCATATATTTT. Its protein is CASSLPQPGQGTAYSGNTIYF.

This clone was counted between two and nine times. The genes are TRBV18 and TRBJ2-7; TRBD2 matches at 10 bases. V shed 2 bases, J shed 4 bases, and the junction held 8 bases outside the gene matches. Germline lookup yields CDR1 KGHSH and CDR2 LQKENI. The CDR3 has 16 amino acids. CDR3 in amino acids: CASSPVSGRASYEQYF. The CDR3 DNA is TGTGCCAGCTCACCAGTGAGCGGGAGGGCCAGTTACGAGCAGTACTTC.

The rearrangement links TRBV6-5 to TRBJ2-2; tentative D call: TRBD2 (7 bases). The CDR3 has 16 amino acids. Germline V lookup: CDR1 MNHEY, CDR2 SVGAGI. V was trimmed by 0 bases and J by 2 bases, leaving 10 bases between them. The DNA of the CDR3 is TGTGCCAGCAGTTACTCGGGGGGGGCCAACACCGGGGAGCTGTTTTTT. Its protein product is CASSYSGGANTGELFF.

The chain links TRBV9 to TRBJ1-1, with 9 bases fitting TRBD1. CDR3 length: 15 amino acids. After removal of 3 bases from V and 1 base from J, the junction contained 4 bases not matched to a gene. Germline values: CDR1 SGDLS, CDR2 YYNGEE. CDR3 nucleotides: TGTGCCAGCAGCGCCGGGACAGGGAGGAACACTGAAGCTTTCTTT. As protein: CASSAGTGRNTEAFF.

The V and J genes are TRBV15 and TRBJ1-2, with D perhaps matching TRBD1 (5 bases). V dropped 0 bases and J dropped 1 base, with 12 bases sitting between them. The CDR3 sequence is 16 residues long. Germline V gene sequence: CDR1 LNHNV, CDR2 YYDKDF (reference sequence). CDR3 bases: TGTGCCACCAGCAGAGAAACAGGTGATTTTAACTATGGCTACACCTTC. Translation gives CATSRETGDFNYGYTF.

The rearrangement uses TRBV5-1 and TRBJ2-3; 12 bases fit TRBD2. The CDR3 loop spans 16 amino acids. The germline V gene has CDR1 SGHRS and CDR2 YFSETQ. With V trimmed by 4 bases and J by 6 bases, 9 bases remained unmatched. DNA of the CDR3: TGCGCCAGCAGCCCCGCGACTAGCGGGGGAGGGGATACGCAGTATTTT. It specifies CASSPATSGGGDTQYF.

In its sample, this clone was seen a few times. The V call is TRBV2, the J call TRBJ2-1; TRBD2 matches at 12 bases. V dropped 5 bases and J dropped 3; count of bases not matched to a gene: 2. Germline V CDR1 and CDR2: SNHLY, FYNNEI. The CDR3 is 15 amino acids. The CDR3 spells CASSRLAGVYNEQFF. In nucleotides, the CDR3 is TGTGCCAGCAGTCGACTAGCGGGAGTCTACAATGAGCAGTTCTTC.

The chain uses TRBV5-1 and TRBJ1-4; 12 nucleotides agree with TRBD1. J was trimmed by 2 bases and V by 0 bases; bases with no gene match: 5. The CDR3 extends over 18 amino acids. The V gene's germline CDR1 is SGHRS and CDR2 YFSETQ. The CDR3 region is CASSLGDRGRRTNEKLFF. The CDR3 DNA follows: TGCGCCAGCAGCTTGGGGGACAGGGGGCGAAGGACTAATGAAAAACTGTTTTTT.

V gene TRBV6-1 combines with J gene TRBJ1-4; the match to TRBD1 covers 7 bases. The CDR3 contains 15 residues. CDR1 is MNHNS, CDR2 SASEGT, per germline. V lost 7 bases and J lost 0; bases outside the gene matches: 5. The CDR3 spells CASMRGPATNEKLFF. Written as DNA, the CDR3 is TGTGCCAGCATGAGGGGGCCTGCAACTAATGAAAAACTGTTTTTT.

The chain recombines TRBV7-3 with TRBJ2-1, with 7 nucleotides matching TRBD2. The germline V gene has CDR1 SGHTA and CDR2 FQGTGA. The trim removed 2 bases at V and 5 bases at J, leaving 6 bases unmatched. There are 15 residues in the CDR3. Written as DNA, the CDR3 is TGTGCCAGCAGCTTAGGCGGGAGCCTAGACAATGAGCAGTTCTTC. Its protein is CASSLGGSLDNEQFF.